Detailed here is one T cell receptor beta chain. Its antigen is unknown. This CDR3 comprises 13 residues. With 8 bases removed from V and 4 bases from J, the gap between germline ends came to 9 bases. This entry comes from a study of post-analysis software for immune sequencing data. Turning to the study itself: There were relapsing-remitting, secondary progressive and progressive-relapsing multiple sclerosis among the disease courses included. Whole-study results and caveats: By F measure, samples from a shared preparation batch strongly co-clustered. Included in a set of roughly five TRBV segments more frequent in patients than controls were TRBV5-6, TRBV5-1 and TRBV20-1.

TCR beta cDNA libraries included unique molecular identifiers. TCRdb reanalysed the PCR reads using MiXCR and keeps one entry per CDR3 protein. The sample lists 800,000 to 950,000 distinct CDR3 sequences; roughly 50% were seen once. This clonotype was sampled from a girl between 5 and 17 years old with multiple sclerosis. This chain joins TRBV12-3 or TRBV12-4 and TRBJ2-6; D is unclear. Sequenced sample: blood. The CDR3 here is CASGKAGANVLTF. CDR3 in DNA: TGTGCCAGCGGCAAGGCAGGGGCCAACGTCCTGACTTTC.